The next 7 T cell receptor beta chains were all read from a single sample in a study of monozygotic twins with inflammatory bowel disease. TCRdb reworked the 5' RACE reads into one entry per CDR3 protein, no DNA. The record lists about 450,000 distinct CDR3 sequences, of which the ten most abundant hold about 2.3%. The sample comprised blood. The source is a human donor with ulcerative colitis or Crohn's disease, or a healthy co-twin of an affected twin (not recorded which).

V and J are TRBV28 and TRBJ2-7. Germline assignment: CDR1 MDHEN and CDR2 SYDVKM. There are 11 residues in the CDR3. This CDR3 is CASTARSEQYF.

The chain recombines TRBV6-5 with TRBJ2-1. CDR3 size: 13 residues. Germline lookup yields CDR1 MNHEY and CDR2 SVGAGI. The CDR3 here is CASSYSPYNEQFF.

The CDR3 protein is CASSLAGEGHEQYF. This chain connects TRBV27 to TRBJ2-7; TCRdb reports TRBD2, a call that lacks DNA to check it against. The germline gives CDR1 MNHEY, CDR2 SMNVEV (reference sequence). The CDR3 has 14 amino acids.

CDR3 amino acids: CSATGTDYGYTF. The chain recombines TRBV20-1 with TRBJ1-2; the TCRdb D gene call, TRBD1, has no DNA to confirm it. CDR1 is DFQATT and CDR2 is SNEGSKA in the germline V gene (reference sequence). The length of the CDR3 is 12 residues.

The V call is TRBV20-1, the J call TRBJ2-3; TCRdb proposes TRBD2, but this gene call is untestable without DNA. The CDR3 length is 17 residues. The germline V gene encodes CDR1 DFQATT and CDR2 SNEGSKA (reference sequence). CDR3 sequence: CSALTTGTSGSTDTQYF.

The gene calls are TRBV7-9 and TRBJ2-3; there is no DNA to check the TCRdb D call of TRBD1. CDR1 and CDR2 from the germline V gene are SEHNR and FQNEAQ (reference sequence). The CDR3 length is 14 residues. The CDR3 protein is CASSPGGDPDTQYF.

The CDR3 reads CASSLSYPATIYGYTF. This chain joins TRBV27 and TRBJ1-2. Per germline, CDR1 MNHEY and CDR2 SMNVEV (reference sequence). The CDR3 loop spans 16 amino acids.